This T cell receptor (beta chain) originates from a study of blood T cell repertoires in COVID-19. Overall study context: Acute and convalescent COVID-19 specimens originated in the United States, Italy and Spain.

Per the original methods: Amplifying reference gene primers gave estimates of nucleated cell counts. Some clones are missing from TCRdb's copy, which holds only in-frame ones; the method was immunoSEQ multiplex PCR. From that table come the V and J calls and clone size; the DNA was used to work out D and trimming. The sample consists of about 120,000 clones, less than 85% of them appearing once. In germline, CDR1 is SGHVS, CDR2 FQNEAQ. V was clipped by 5 bases and J by 3 bases, with 10 bases between them. The CDR3 is 13 amino acids. This TCR was recovered from a human donor with acute or convalescent COVID-19. The donor label of this sample is uncertain. The sample taken for sequencing was peripheral blood. This chain uses TRBV7-8 with TRBJ2-5; tentatively, D is TRBD2 (5 bases). This CDR3 reads CASSRLPKETQYF. The CDR3 DNA follows: TGTGCCAGCAGCCGACTACCCAAAGAGACCCAGTACTTC.